These 7 T cell receptor beta chains share one sample of origin, sequenced in a study of siplizumab effects on memory and regulatory T cells. Sequencing used immunoSEQ multiplex PCR; TCRdb keeps in-frame clones, though not all of them. The sample records about 64,000 clones, 96% being singletons. The sample was naive CD8+ T cells sorted from blood. The receptors here all came from a human donor in good health.

CDR3 DNA sequence: TGTGCCAGTAGTATCTTCACGGGGACCGACGAAAAACTGTTTTTT. Its protein is CASSIFTGTDEKLFF. V is TRBV19 and J is TRBJ1-4; tentative D call: TRBD1 (5 bases). The CDR3 runs to 15 residues. With 3 bases removed from V and 8 bases from J, the gap between germline ends came to 16 bases. Germline assignment: CDR1 LNHDA and CDR2 SQIVND (reference sequence).

This chain connects TRBV28 to TRBJ1-4; D is perhaps TRBD1 (5 bases). From germline, CDR1 is MDHEN and CDR2 SYDVKM. The CDR3 contains 15 residues. V lost 2 bases, J lost 7 bases, and 14 bases lay in between. CDR3 bases: TGTGCCAGCAGTTTAGGCGGGACCCGGGGTGAAAAACTGTTTTTT. This codes for CASSLGGTRGEKLFF.

V gene TRBV4-3 combines with J gene TRBJ1-3, with TRBD1 as a possible D gene (5 bases). V was pared by 0 bases and J by 2 bases, with 11 bases between. This CDR3 contains 16 residues. The germline CDR1 and CDR2 sequences are LGHNA and YSLEER. The CDR3 here is CASSQDGTGAGNTIYF. CDR3 DNA sequence: TGCGCCAGCAGCCAAGATGGGACGGGAGCTGGAAACACCATATATTTT.

The V call is TRBV4-1, the J call TRBJ1-5, with D perhaps TRBD1 (5 bases). From germline, CDR1 is MGHRA and CDR2 YSYEKL. V was clipped by 1 base and J by 4 bases, with 8 bases between them. The CDR3 runs 14 residues. The CDR3 here is CASSQVAGNQPQHF. For the CDR3, the DNA is TGCGCCAGCAGCCAAGTGGCAGGGAATCAGCCCCAGCATTTT.

The rearrangement uses TRBV27 and TRBJ2-3; weak D call: TRBD1 (5 bases). V was pared by 2 bases and J by 2 bases, with 11 bases between. Germline CDR1 reads MNHEY; CDR2 reads SMNVEV (reference sequence). The CDR3 totals 15 residues. CDR3 nucleotide sequence: TGTGCCAGCAGTTTACGGCAGGGAAACACAGATACGCAGTATTTT. This sequence encodes CASSLRQGNTDTQYF.

The chain combines TRBV28 with TRBJ1-5; TRBD1 agrees at 7 bases. With 3 bases clipped from V and 6 bases from J, the junction kept 2 bases outside the gene matches. The germline gives CDR1 MDHEN, CDR2 SYDVKM. This CDR3 comprises 13 residues. The CDR3: CASSLQGGQPQHF. The DNA for the CDR3 is TGTGCCAGCAGTTTGCAGGGGGGTCAGCCCCAGCATTTT.

The V gene is TRBV7-9, the J gene TRBJ1-6, with 8 bases fitting TRBD1. The CDR3 has 12 amino acids. Looked up from germline, CDR1 is SEHNR and CDR2 is FQNEAQ (reference sequence). After removal of 5 bases from V and 10 bases from J, the junction contained 1 base not matched to a gene. CDR3 in amino acids: CASSAGGSPLHF. CDR3 sequence (DNA): TGTGCCAGCAGCGCAGGGGGCTCACCCCTCCACTTT.